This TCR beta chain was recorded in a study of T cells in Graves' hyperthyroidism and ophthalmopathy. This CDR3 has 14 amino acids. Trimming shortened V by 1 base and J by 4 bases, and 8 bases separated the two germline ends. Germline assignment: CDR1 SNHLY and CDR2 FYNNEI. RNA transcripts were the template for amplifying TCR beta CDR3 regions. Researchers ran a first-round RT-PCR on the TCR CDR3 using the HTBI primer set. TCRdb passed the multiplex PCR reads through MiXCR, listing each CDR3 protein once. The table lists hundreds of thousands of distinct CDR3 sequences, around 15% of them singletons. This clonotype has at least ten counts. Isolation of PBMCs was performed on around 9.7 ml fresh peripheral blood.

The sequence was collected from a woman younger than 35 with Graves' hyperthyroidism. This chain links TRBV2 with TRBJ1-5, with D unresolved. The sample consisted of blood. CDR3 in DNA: TGTGCCAGCAGTGAAGTTTACGGGAATCAGCCCCAGCATTTT. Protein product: CASSEVYGNQPQHF. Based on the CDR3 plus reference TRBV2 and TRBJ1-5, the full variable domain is EPEVTQTPSHQVTQMGQEVILRCVPISNHLYFYWYRQILGQKVEFLVSFYNNEISEKSEIFDDQFSVERPDGSNFTLKIRSTKLEDSAMYFCASSEVYGNQPQHFGDGTRLSIL.